In its sample, the clone carrying this TCR beta chain was seen a few times. What it recognizes is unknown. The data were obtained in a study of neurological immune-mediated disorders. Study summary: Multiple sclerosis patients (n ≈ 35) included around 31 with relapsing-remitting and 3 with secondary progressive disease.

From germline, CDR1 is SGHRS and CDR2 YFSETQ. The CDR3 extends over 14 amino acids. The J segment lost 2 bases and the V segment lost 4 bases, leaving 3 bases of the junction unmatched. Study-wide findings and caveats: CDR3 amino acid sequences of expanded clones were not shared across subjects, a result suggesting private repertoires in all groups. The phylogenetic placement of 18 of 34 multiple sclerosis patients' repertoires in one related-CDR3 cluster constitutes a possible signature.

Unsorted libraries were generated from 2 million PBMCs. These cells had been stored in RNAlater at -80 C. In TCRdb, the 5' RACE reads were re-called with MiXCR into one record per CDR3 protein. The table includes approximately 100,000 distinct CDR3 sequences, 3.5% detected once. Specimen: PBMCs. This clonotype was sampled from a woman aged 18-29 years with multiple sclerosis. This chain joins TRBV5-1 and TRBJ2-7; 10 positions match TRBD1. CDR3 sequence (DNA): TGCGCCAGCAGCATCGGACAGGGGGCCTACGAGCAGTACTTC. This translates into CASSIGQGAYEQYF.